These 22 T cell receptor beta chains came from one sample sequenced in a study of T cell changes during pregnancy in multiple sclerosis. The data were produced by immunoSEQ multiplex PCR, yet TCRdb's version contains in-frame clones alone and is incomplete. The sample has around 72,000 clones; around nine tenths are singletons. Specimen: CD4+ T cells from peripheral blood mononuclear cells, collected before pregnancy. The receptor set was obtained from a female donor with multiple sclerosis, enrolled in a pregnancy study.

The chain is built from TRBV5-4 and TRBJ1-1; 7 bases align to TRBD1. The CDR3 consists of 13 residues. Germline lookup yields CDR1 SGHNT and CDR2 YYREEE (reference sequence). The ends lost 2 bases at V and 4 bases at J; junction bases unmatched: 2. CDR3 nucleotides: TGTGCCAGCAGCTTTCCAGGGGGCACTGAAGCTTTCTTT. Translated: CASSFPGGTEAFF.

This chain uses TRBV5-8 with TRBJ2-3, with a possible D match to TRBD1 (6 bases). V lost 5 bases, J lost 5 bases, and 12 bases lay in between. Germline lookup yields CDR1 SGHTS and CDR2 YDEGEE. The CDR3 sequence is 13 residues long. Written as DNA, the CDR3 is TGTGCCAGCAGTACCAGGGGCGGAGATACGCAGTATTTT. Encoded protein: CASSTRGGDTQYF.

With respect to this clone: A much larger clone sits a single nucleotide away, making a read error possible. The chain is built from TRBV5-1 and TRBJ2-1; 11 bases are shared with TRBD2. Unmatched junction bases numbered 8, after V lost 0 bases and J lost 6 bases. CDR3 size: 17 residues. Germline V gene sequence: CDR1 SGHRS, CDR2 YFSETQ. CDR3 sequence reads: CASSLVRDSGGANEQFF. CDR3 nucleotides: TGCGCCAGCAGCTTGGTCAGGGATAGCGGGGGGGCCAATGAGCAGTTCTTC.

A single count supports this clone. V and J are TRBV11-3 and TRBJ2-3, with a tentative D call TRBD2 (5 bases). Germline loops: CDR1 SGHNT, CDR2 YENEEA. Between the trimmed V and J ends, which lost 5 bases and 5 bases, there was a span of 5 bases. This CDR3 has 11 amino acids. CDR3 bases: TGTGCCAGCAGCGAGGGAGATACGCAGTATTTT. Encoded protein: CASSEGDTQYF. The full variable domain, completed using reference TRBV11-3 and TRBJ2-3, is EAGVVQSPRYKIIEKKQPVAFWCNPISGHNTLYWYLQNLGQGPELLIRYENEEAVDDSQLPKDRFSAERLKGVDSTLKIQPAELGDSAVYLCASSEGDTQYFGPGTRLTVL.

The CDR3 DNA reads TGCGCCAGCAGCCTCAGAGACAGGGGATTTACAGATACGCAGTATTTT. Amino acids: CASSLRDRGFTDTQYF. The chain links TRBV4-1 to TRBJ2-3; TRBD1 matches 8 bases. CDR1 MGHRA and CDR2 YSYEKL come from the germline V gene. CDR3 length equals 16 residues. V gave up 4 bases and J gave up 3 bases; unmatched junction bases: 9.

The chain uses TRBV27 and TRBJ2-5, with TRBD2 matching over 8 bases. Germline V gene lookup returns CDR1 MNHEY and CDR2 SMNVEV (reference sequence). J was trimmed by 5 bases and V by 2 bases; bases with no gene match: 16. CDR3 length: 18 residues. The CDR3 coding sequence is TGTGCCAGCAGTTTAAAGGGTGGGGCCGGGACTAGACGGGAGACCCAGTACTTC. Amino acid sequence: CASSLKGGAGTRRETQYF.

This rearrangement joins TRBV5-6 to TRBJ2-3; D is unresolved. The CDR3 sequence is 16 residues long. Trimming left V 1 base short and J 8 bases short, with 20 bases between. CDR1 is SGHDT and CDR2 is YYEEEE in the germline V gene. The CDR3 nucleotides read TGTGCCAGCAGCTTGCCTATCCTGACCTCCACGGGTACGCAGTATTTT. The encoded protein is CASSLPILTSTGTQYF.

V and J are TRBV9 and TRBJ2-3, with 8 bases identical to TRBD2. V lost 2 bases, J lost 2 bases, and 4 bases stayed unmatched. Germline V gene lookup returns CDR1 SGDLS and CDR2 YYNGEE. The CDR3 extends over 15 amino acids. The chain's CDR3 is CASSVPLAVTDTQYF. The CDR3 DNA follows: TGTGCCAGCAGCGTTCCACTAGCGGTCACAGATACGCAGTATTTT.

This clone was observed a few times. This chain connects TRBV4-1 to TRBJ1-5; D is unclear. Germline CDR1 and CDR2: MGHRA and YSYEKL. V shed 0 bases and J shed 6 bases, with 12 bases lying between them. The CDR3 length is 15 residues. The CDR3 coding sequence is TGCGCCAGCAGCCAAGATCTACGAGGGTCTCAGCCCCAGCATTTT. It is translated as CASSQDLRGSQPQHF.

This chain uses TRBV18 with TRBJ2-5; 8 bases match TRBD2. Germline V gene sequence: CDR1 KGHSH, CDR2 LQKENI. V shed 1 base, J shed 3 bases, and the junction held 10 bases outside the gene matches. The CDR3 is 17 residues long. The CDR3 spells CASSPREGIAGKETQYF. CDR3 sequence (DNA): TGTGCCAGCTCACCACGGGAAGGAATAGCGGGAAAAGAGACCCAGTACTTC.

The chain has TRBV18 and TRBJ2-1; the match to TRBD1 covers 9 bases. CDR3 length: 12 amino acids. Unmatched junction bases numbered 5, after V lost 6 bases and J lost 11 bases. Germline V gives CDR1 KGHSH, CDR2 LQKENI. The CDR3 spells CASSQQGAQQFF. The CDR3 coding sequence is TGTGCCAGCTCTCAACAGGGGGCCCAGCAGTTCTTC.

The chain recombines TRBV9 with TRBJ2-3, with 7 bases identical to TRBD1. There are 15 residues in the CDR3. Germline CDR1 reads SGDLS; CDR2 reads YYNGEE. With V trimmed by 0 bases and J by 4 bases, 5 bases remained unmatched. The CDR3 protein is CASSVAPDRADTQYF. The CDR3 DNA reads TGTGCCAGCAGCGTAGCCCCTGACAGGGCAGATACGCAGTATTTT.

The chain has TRBV7-2 and TRBJ2-1, with D possibly TRBD1 on 6 matching bases. Trimming cost V 2 bases and J 4 bases, with 6 bases left between them. The CDR3 has 13 residues. The germline CDR1 and CDR2 sequences are SGHTA and FQGNSA. The CDR3 nucleotides are TGTGCCAGCAGCTTAAGGGGGTACAATGAGCAGTTCTTC. Translating it yields CASSLRGYNEQFF.

This chain joins TRBV6-4 and TRBJ1-1, with D perhaps TRBD1 (5 bases). Trimming pared 4 bases from V and 8 bases from J, leaving 8 bases between. The CDR3 spans 11 residues. The germline V gene encodes CDR1 MRHNA and CDR2 SNTAGT. The CDR3 spells CASSGDREAFF. The DNA for the CDR3 is TGTGCCAGCAGTGGAGACAGAGAAGCTTTCTTT.

This clone showed up just a few times. J is TRBJ2-1 and V is TRBV19, with D possibly being TRBD1 (6 bases). Trimming removed 3 bases at V and 1 base at J, with 7 bases between. CDR3 length: 14 amino acids. Germline V gene sequence: CDR1 LNHDA, CDR2 SQIVND (reference sequence). The CDR3 loop is CASSIGQSYNEQFF. CDR3 nucleotide sequence: TGTGCCAGTAGTATCGGACAGTCCTACAATGAGCAGTTCTTC.

The J gene is TRBJ2-7, the V gene TRBV30, with 7 bases that match TRBD1. Germline V lookup: CDR1 GTSNPN, CDR2 SVGIG (reference sequence). This CDR3 is built from 13 residues. V was clipped by 1 base and J by 3 bases; unmatched bases: 3. The CDR3 DNA reads TGTGCCTGGAGTGGGGACAGTTTCTACGAGCAGTACTTC. This encodes CAWSGDSFYEQYF.

The chain carries TRBV2 and TRBJ1-5; D is uncertain. From germline, CDR1 is SNHLY and CDR2 FYNNEI. The CDR3 length is 16 residues. Trimming left V 2 bases short and J 1 base short, with 12 bases between. In DNA, the CDR3 is TGTGCCAGCAGTGAAACTGGCAGGTTCAGCAATCAGCCCCAGCATTTT. The encoded protein is CASSETGRFSNQPQHF.

About this clone itself: In the same sample, other DNA sequences code for this CDR3. The chain has TRBV5-1 and TRBJ1-2, with 7 bases lining up with TRBD1. The germline gives CDR1 SGHRS, CDR2 YFSETQ. The J segment lost 3 bases and the V segment lost 2 bases, leaving 1 base of the junction unmatched. The CDR3 has 13 residues. CDR3 coding DNA: TGCGCCAGCAGCTTAGACAGGGACTATGGCTACACCTTC. It is translated as CASSLDRDYGYTF.

The chain is built from TRBV29-1 and TRBJ2-1; 11 bases agree with TRBD1. Germline CDR1 reads SQVTM; CDR2 reads ANQGSEA. The CDR3 is 14 residues long. Unmatched junction bases numbered 10, after V lost 8 bases and J lost 7 bases. The chain's CDR3 is CSTRDRGIVNEQFF. The CDR3 DNA reads TGCAGCACCCGGGACAGGGGGATTGTTAATGAGCAGTTCTTC.

Written as DNA, the CDR3 is TGTGCCAGCAGAGTCCCAGGGGTCAATGAGCAGTTCTTC. It encodes CASRVPGVNEQFF. V usage is TRBV28 and J usage is TRBJ2-1; D may be TRBD1 (6 bases). Germline V gives CDR1 MDHEN, CDR2 SYDVKM. V lost 6 bases to trimming and J lost 6 bases, with 12 bases between them. The CDR3 sequence is 13 residues long.

This clone was seen once. The CDR3 reads CASSSGGQGIDYGYTF. In DNA form, the CDR3 reads TGTGCCAGCAGTTCCGGAGGACAGGGTATAGACTATGGCTACACCTTC. V is TRBV28 and J is TRBJ1-2; TRBD1 aligns across 8 bases. The germline V gene encodes CDR1 MDHEN and CDR2 SYDVKM. V lost 4 bases, J lost 3 bases, and 10 bases stayed unmatched. CDR3 length equals 16 residues.

The chain links TRBV19 to TRBJ1-1; D may be TRBD1 (5 bases). This CDR3 comprises 14 residues. V lost 1 base to trimming and J lost 13 bases, with 19 bases between them. Germline V gene data show CDR1 as LNHDA and CDR2 as SQIVND (reference sequence). CDR3 loop: CASSIGGVQGGGFF. CDR3 nucleotides: TGTGCCAGTAGTATAGGGGGGGTCCAGGGTGGGGGTTTCTTT.